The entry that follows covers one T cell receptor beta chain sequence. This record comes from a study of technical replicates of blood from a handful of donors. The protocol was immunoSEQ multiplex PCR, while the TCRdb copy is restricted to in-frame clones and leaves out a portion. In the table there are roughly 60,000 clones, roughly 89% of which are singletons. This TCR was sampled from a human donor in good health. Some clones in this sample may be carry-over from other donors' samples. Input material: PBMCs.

This CDR3 reads CASRVGLNYGYTF. CDR3 DNA sequence: TGTGCCAGCAGGGTAGGACTAAACTATGGCTACACCTTC. V is TRBV2 and J is TRBJ1-2; D gene uncertain. Germline V gene sequence: CDR1 SNHLY, CDR2 FYNNEI. The V and J ends lost 6 bases and 2 bases respectively, with 10 bases between them. The CDR3 consists of 13 residues.